Described below is a single TCR beta chain sequence and its context. Antigen: not known. This entry comes from a study of OX40 agonist ivuxolimab in advanced cancers. Turning to the study itself: Ivuxolimab is an agonistic anti-OX40 (CD134) antibody, and patients were treated with it.

Regarding the study as a whole: Expanded clones were, on average, more numerous in CD8+ T cells than in CD4+.

This table comes from immunoSEQ multiplex PCR, and its TCRdb copy is limited to in-frame clones, with some not included. The data hold about 32,000 clones, with roughly 81% observed a single time. The material sequenced was CD4+ or CD8+ T cells sorted from blood, taken in a trial of the OX40 agonist ivuxolimab. This TCR derives from an adult with an advanced solid tumor such as melanoma, head and neck, liver or kidney cancer.

The CDR3 protein is CASSFLPGTNTEAFF. The CDR3 DNA sequence: TGTGCCAGCAGCTTTTTGCCAGGGACCAACACTGAAGCTTTCTTT. This chain connects TRBV7-6 to TRBJ1-1, with D perhaps TRBD1 (5 bases). The germline gives CDR1 SGHVS, CDR2 FNYEAQ. V was cut by 3 bases and J by 2 bases, with 13 bases left in between. CDR3 length: 15 amino acids.